These 21 T cell receptor beta chains were all obtained from the same sample, sequenced in a study of blood T cell repertoires in COVID-19. Sequencing was performed with immunoSEQ multiplex PCR; in TCRdb, only in-frame clones are kept and a portion is missing. The sample has about 180,000 clones, roughly 83% seen once. The sample comprised PBMCs or T cells enriched from blood (not recorded which). The receptors originated from a woman under 40 who had recovered from COVID-19.

The genes are TRBV27 and TRBJ2-7; 8 bases are shared with TRBD2. The CDR3 is 15 residues long. Trimming at V came to 5 bases and at J to 3 bases, leaving 9 bases not matched to a gene. Germline CDR1 and CDR2: MNHEY and SMNVEV (reference sequence). The CDR3 coding sequence is TGTGCCAGCAGTCCCTCGGGGGCGGGAGGCTACGAGCAGTACTTC. It encodes CASSPSGAGGYEQYF.

The chain carries TRBV2 and TRBJ2-1; 7 positions agree with TRBD1. CDR1 SNHLY and CDR2 FYNNEI come from the germline V gene. CDR3 length equals 13 residues. DNA of the CDR3: TGTGCATACGACAGGGCCGCTTACAATGAGCAGTTCTTC. As protein: CAYDRAAYNEQFF.

The chain is built from TRBV5-1 and TRBJ1-1, with D possibly matching TRBD1 (6 bases). The CDR3 has 14 residues. V was pared by 4 bases and J by 3 bases, with 13 bases between. In germline, CDR1 is SGHRS, CDR2 YFSETQ. The CDR3 loop reads CASSPSQGDTEAFF. CDR3 bases: TGCGCCAGCAGCCCTTCACAGGGAGACACTGAAGCTTTCTTT.

The rearrangement uses TRBV28 and TRBJ2-2; the D gene is possibly TRBD1 (5 bases). The ends were cut back, 3 bases at V and 2 bases at J, with 10 bases in the middle. This CDR3 spans 15 amino acids. CDR1 and CDR2 (germline): MDHEN, SYDVKM. Written as DNA, the CDR3 is TGTGCCAGCAGTTTTAGAGACAGAAACACCGGGGAGCTGTTTTTT. Translating it yields CASSFRDRNTGELFF.

This sequence joins TRBV15 and TRBJ2-5, with 8 bases fitting TRBD1. CDR1 and CDR2 (germline): LNHNV, YYDKDF (reference sequence). V shed 0 bases and J 7 bases; nucleotides not matched to a gene: 10. The CDR3 runs 16 residues. The CDR3 region has the DNA TGTGCCACCAGCAGAGATCGCAGGGGGCCGGAAGGGACCCAGTACTTC. This encodes CATSRDRRGPEGTQYF.

In this sample, this clone turned up once. The chain links TRBV27 to TRBJ1-3, with D perhaps matching TRBD1 (6 bases). CDR1 and CDR2 from the germline V gene are MNHEY and SMNVEV (reference sequence). The CDR3 consists of 14 residues. With 2 bases removed from V and 4 bases from J, the gap between germline ends came to 9 bases. The CDR3 nucleotides read TGTGCCAGCAGTTTAAGCAGGGGCGGAAACACCATATATTTT. Protein sequence: CASSLSRGGNTIYF.

The CDR3 sequence is CASSIGQGGSGANVLTF. CDR3 coding DNA: TGTGCCAGTAGTATAGGACAGGGGGGCTCTGGGGCCAACGTCCTGACTTTC. This chain joins TRBV19 and TRBJ2-6; 9 bases map to TRBD1. Germline lookup yields CDR1 LNHDA and CDR2 SQIVND (reference sequence). This CDR3 has 17 amino acids. V lost 1 base and J lost 0; bases outside the gene matches: 1. Full variable domain (missing parts from reference TRBV19 and TRBJ2-6): DGGITQSPKYLFRKEGQNVTLSCEQNLNHDAMYWYRQDPGQGLRLIYYSQIVNDFQKGDIAEGYSVSREKKESFPLTVTSAQKNPTAFYLCASSIGQGGSGANVLTFGAGSRLTVL.

This clone was counted a single time. J is TRBJ2-1 and V is TRBV28, with D unclear. The CDR3 has 13 amino acids. The V end lost 8 bases, the J end lost 1 base, and 9 bases lay between the germline ends. CDR1 is MDHEN and CDR2 is SYDVKM in the germline V gene. The CDR3 here is CASWAGSYNEQFF. In nucleotides, the CDR3 is TGTGCCAGCTGGGCAGGTTCCTACAATGAGCAGTTCTTC.

V is TRBV27 and J is TRBJ2-1, with 13 bases lining up with TRBD2. The CDR3 is 15 amino acids. J lost 7 bases, V lost 4 bases, and 4 bases had no gene match. Germline values: CDR1 MNHEY, CDR2 SMNVEV (reference sequence). CDR3 coding DNA: TGTGCCAGCAGTTACTCGGGACTAGCGGGAAATGAGCAGTTCTTC. Its translation: CASSYSGLAGNEQFF.

This rearrangement joins TRBV6-5 to TRBJ2-7, with 12 nucleotides matching TRBD2. The V and J ends lost 7 bases and 6 bases, in that order; junction bases with no gene match: 10. CDR1 is MNHEY, CDR2 SVGAGI, per germline. The CDR3 runs to 15 residues. The CDR3 sequence is CASTLTSGSRSEQYF. DNA of the CDR3: TGTGCCAGCACGTTGACTAGCGGGAGTCGAAGCGAGCAGTACTTC.

The chain has TRBV29-1 and TRBJ2-1, with 13 bases that match TRBD2. V was clipped by 6 bases and J by 2 bases; unmatched bases: 7. The CDR3 consists of 16 residues. Germline loops: CDR1 SQVTM, CDR2 ANQGSEA. The CDR3 is CSVGGTSGTPYNEQFF. The CDR3 nucleotides are TGCAGCGTGGGGGGGACTAGCGGGACTCCCTACAATGAGCAGTTCTTC.

The V and J genes are TRBV24-1 and TRBJ2-1; 7 positions match TRBD2. The V and J ends lost 5 bases and 8 bases, in that order; junction bases with no gene match: 11. The CDR3 loop spans 15 amino acids. The germline V gene encodes CDR1 KGHDR and CDR2 SFDVKD. The CDR3 reads CATSATLGGKDEQFF. CDR3 nucleotides: TGTGCCACCAGTGCCACCCTGGGAGGGAAGGATGAGCAGTTCTTC.

This clone was observed once. The chain carries TRBV27 and TRBJ1-2; D is unclear. The germline V and J ends were trimmed by 3 bases and 8 bases, with 16 bases remaining between them. Germline V CDR1 and CDR2: MNHEY, SMNVEV (reference sequence). The CDR3 spans 14 residues. CDR3: CASSLVAQTGGYTF. DNA of the CDR3: TGTGCCAGCAGTTTGGTAGCGCAGACGGGGGGCTACACCTTC.

Here the CDR3 reads CASRPGLAGTGELFF. CDR3 coding DNA: TGTGCCAGCCGACCGGGACTAGCGGGGACCGGGGAGCTGTTTTTT. The chain recombines TRBV7-9 with TRBJ2-2, with 13 nucleotides matching TRBD2. The germline V gene encodes CDR1 SEHNR and CDR2 FQNEAQ (reference sequence). The V segment lost 8 bases and the J segment 5 bases; nucleotides outside the gene matches: 5. CDR3 size: 15 residues.

This sequence joins TRBV20-1 and TRBJ2-7; D not certain. Germline CDR1 is DFQATT and CDR2 is SNEGSKA (reference sequence). The V end was cut by 3 bases, the J end by 2 bases, with 8 bases between. CDR3 length: 12 amino acids. CDR3 sequence reads: CSASPSTYEQYF. CDR3 nucleotides: TGCAGTGCTAGTCCCAGTACCTACGAGCAGTACTTC.

V is TRBV19 and J is TRBJ2-2; 7 bases align to TRBD1. V lost 6 bases, J lost 0 bases, and 1 base stayed unmatched. Germline lookup yields CDR1 LNHDA and CDR2 SQIVND (reference sequence). CDR3 length: 14 amino acids. The CDR3 sequence: CASSGQANTGELFF. CDR3 in DNA: TGTGCCAGTAGCGGACAGGCGAACACCGGGGAGCTGTTTTTT.

J is TRBJ1-2 and V is TRBV7-9; 7 nucleotides match TRBD1. The germline gives CDR1 SEHNR, CDR2 FQNEAQ (reference sequence). The CDR3 has 17 amino acids. J gave up 0 bases and V 5 bases, and 12 bases lay outside the gene matches. For the CDR3, the DNA is TGTGCCAGCAGCAGATCAGGGGACAGACAAACTAACTATGGCTACACCTTC. Translation: CASSRSGDRQTNYGYTF.

The J gene is TRBJ2-7, the V gene TRBV27; 9 bases agree with TRBD1. The germline V gene has CDR1 MNHEY and CDR2 SMNVEV (reference sequence). This CDR3 spans 13 amino acids. V trimming: 6 bases; J trimming: 6 bases; junction bases outside the gene matches: 6. CDR3 in amino acids: CASSEGTGSEQYF. The DNA of the CDR3 is TGTGCCAGCAGCGAGGGGACAGGGAGCGAGCAGTACTTC.

The rearrangement uses TRBV6-8 and TRBJ2-7, with D perhaps TRBD2 (6 bases). The length of the CDR3 is 18 residues. V was cut by 6 bases and J by 3 bases, with 27 bases left in between. Per germline, CDR1 MNHGY and CDR2 SAAAGT. The CDR3 coding sequence is TGTGCCAGCAGCATCACCACAACGGGTCGGGAGCCTTACTACGAGCAGTACTTC. Translated: CASSITTTGREPYYEQYF.

The chain recombines TRBV19 with TRBJ1-1; D ambiguous. The CDR3 covers 13 residues. Trimming removed 1 base at V and 5 bases at J, with 8 bases between. Germline V gene sequence: CDR1 LNHDA, CDR2 SQIVND (reference sequence). The CDR3 loop reads CASSIGGLTEAFF. In nucleotides, the CDR3 is TGTGCCAGTAGTATAGGCGGTCTTACTGAAGCTTTCTTT.

This rearrangement joins TRBV18 to TRBJ1-4, with 9 bases identical to TRBD1. This CDR3 region has 16 residues. From germline, CDR1 is KGHSH and CDR2 LQKENI. V gave up 2 bases and J gave up 9 bases; unmatched junction bases: 10. For the CDR3, the DNA is TGTGCCAGCTCACCAATTCCGGGGACAGGGATTCAAAAACTGTTTTTT. This sequence encodes CASSPIPGTGIQKLFF.